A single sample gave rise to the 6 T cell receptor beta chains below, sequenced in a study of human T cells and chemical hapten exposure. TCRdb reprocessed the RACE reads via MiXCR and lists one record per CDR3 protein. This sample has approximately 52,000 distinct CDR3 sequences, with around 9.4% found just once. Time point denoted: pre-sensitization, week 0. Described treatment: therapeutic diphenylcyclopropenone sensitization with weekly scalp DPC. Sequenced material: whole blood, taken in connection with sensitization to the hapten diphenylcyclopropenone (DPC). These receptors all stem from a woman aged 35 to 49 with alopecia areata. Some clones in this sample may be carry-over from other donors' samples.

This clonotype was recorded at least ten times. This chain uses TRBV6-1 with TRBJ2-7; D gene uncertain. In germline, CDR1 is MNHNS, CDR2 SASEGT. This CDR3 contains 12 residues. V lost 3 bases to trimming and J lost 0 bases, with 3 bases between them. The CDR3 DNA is TGTGCCAGCAGTGAGTCCTCCTACGAGCAGTACTTC. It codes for CASSESSYEQYF.

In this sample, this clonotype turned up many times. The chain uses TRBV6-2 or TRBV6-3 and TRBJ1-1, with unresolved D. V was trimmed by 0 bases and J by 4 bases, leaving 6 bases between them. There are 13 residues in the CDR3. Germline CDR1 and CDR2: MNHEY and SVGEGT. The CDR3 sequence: CASSYSDITEAFF. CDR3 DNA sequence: TGTGCCAGCAGTTACTCCGACATCACTGAAGCTTTCTTT.

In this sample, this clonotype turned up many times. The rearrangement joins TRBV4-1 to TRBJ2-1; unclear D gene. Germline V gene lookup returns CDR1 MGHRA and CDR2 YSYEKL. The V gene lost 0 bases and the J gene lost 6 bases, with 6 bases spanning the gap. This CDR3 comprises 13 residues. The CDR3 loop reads CASSQERPNEQFF. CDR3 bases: TGCGCCAGCAGCCAAGAGAGGCCCAATGAGCAGTTCTTC.

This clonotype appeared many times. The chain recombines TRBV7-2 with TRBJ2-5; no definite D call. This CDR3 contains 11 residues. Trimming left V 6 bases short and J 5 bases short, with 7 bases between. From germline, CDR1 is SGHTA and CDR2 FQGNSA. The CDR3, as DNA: TGTGCCAGCAGTTCACACGAGACCCAGTACTTC. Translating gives CASSSHETQYF.

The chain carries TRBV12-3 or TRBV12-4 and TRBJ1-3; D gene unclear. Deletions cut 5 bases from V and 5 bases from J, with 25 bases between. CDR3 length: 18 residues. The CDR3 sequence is CASSAPNGPTHRRNTIYF. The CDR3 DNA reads TGTGCCAGCAGTGCACCTAACGGGCCCACCCACCGGCGAAACACCATATATTTT.

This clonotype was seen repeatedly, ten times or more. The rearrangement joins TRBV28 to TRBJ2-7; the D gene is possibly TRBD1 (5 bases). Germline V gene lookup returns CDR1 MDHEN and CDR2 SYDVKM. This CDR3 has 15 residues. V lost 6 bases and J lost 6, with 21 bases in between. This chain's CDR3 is CASSPSDTNLFEQYF. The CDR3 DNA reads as TGTGCCAGCAGCCCGTCGGACACAAACCTCTTCGAGCAGTACTTC. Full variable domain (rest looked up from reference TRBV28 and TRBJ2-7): DVKVTQSSRYLVKRTGEKVFLECVQDMDHENMFWYRQDPGLGLRLIYFSYDVKMKEKGDIPEGYSVSREKKERFSLILESASTNQTSMYLCASSPSDTNLFEQYFGPGTRLTVT.